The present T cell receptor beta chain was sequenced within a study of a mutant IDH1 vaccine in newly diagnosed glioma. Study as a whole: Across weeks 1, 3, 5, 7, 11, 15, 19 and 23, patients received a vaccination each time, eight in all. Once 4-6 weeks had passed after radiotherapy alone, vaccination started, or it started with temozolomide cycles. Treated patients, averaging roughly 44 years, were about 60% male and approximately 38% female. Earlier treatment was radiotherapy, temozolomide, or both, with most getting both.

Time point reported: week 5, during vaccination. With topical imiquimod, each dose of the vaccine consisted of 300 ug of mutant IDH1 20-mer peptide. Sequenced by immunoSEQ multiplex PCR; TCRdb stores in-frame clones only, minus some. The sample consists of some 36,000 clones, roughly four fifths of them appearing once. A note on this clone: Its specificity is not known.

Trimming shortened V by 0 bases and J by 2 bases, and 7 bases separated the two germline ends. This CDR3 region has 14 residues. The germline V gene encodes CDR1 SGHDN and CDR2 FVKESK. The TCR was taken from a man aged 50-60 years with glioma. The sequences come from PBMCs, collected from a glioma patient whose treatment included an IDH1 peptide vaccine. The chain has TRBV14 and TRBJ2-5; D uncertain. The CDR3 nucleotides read TGTGCCAGCAGCCAAGAAGTGGCTCAAGAGACCCAGTACTTC. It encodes CASSQEVAQETQYF.